The 17 T cell receptor beta chains below come from one sample, sequenced in a study of cytotoxic CD8 clonotypes in ibrutinib-treated CLL. The protocol was immunoSEQ multiplex PCR, while the TCRdb copy is restricted to in-frame clones and leaves out a portion. The sample contains over 120,000 clones, approximately 80% of which appear only once. Sequencing used PBMCs, obtained after 36 months of ibrutinib treatment. The receptors stem from a human donor with chronic lymphocytic leukemia.

V and J are TRBV2 and TRBJ2-1, with a tentative D call TRBD2 (6 bases). The CDR3 loop spans 15 amino acids. V was trimmed by 4 bases and J by 5 bases, leaving 15 bases between them. Germline lookup yields CDR1 SNHLY and CDR2 FYNNEI. CDR3 sequence: CASSGYPSAHNEQFF. CDR3 DNA: TGTGCCAGCAGTGGGTACCCTAGCGCGCACAATGAGCAGTTCTTC.

The chain is built from TRBV6-6 and TRBJ2-7; D may correspond to TRBD1 or TRBD2 (5 bases each). Germline-derived CDR1 and CDR2 are MNHNY and SVGAGI (reference sequence). The CDR3 contains 14 residues. V shed 6 bases and J shed 5 bases, with 17 bases lying between them. The CDR3 bases are TGTGCCAGCAGACCCCTGTTGGGGACGCACGAGCAGTACTTC. Amino acids: CASRPLLGTHEQYF.

The gene calls are TRBV15 and TRBJ1-4; TRBD1 agrees at 8 bases. The germline V gene encodes CDR1 LNHNV and CDR2 YYDKDF (reference sequence). V lost 2 bases, J lost 6 bases, and 8 bases stayed unmatched. The CDR3 extends over 16 amino acids. The CDR3: CATSRTDDRGDEKLFF. In DNA, the CDR3 is TGTGCCACCAGCAGAACGGACGACAGGGGTGATGAAAAACTGTTTTTT.

The rearrangement links TRBV7-9 to TRBJ1-4; possible D gene TRBD1, 6 bases. Germline V gene data show CDR1 as SEHNR and CDR2 as FQNEAQ (reference sequence). This CDR3 comprises 16 residues. V was trimmed by 3 bases and J by 0 bases, leaving 11 bases between them. In nucleotides, the CDR3 is TGTGCCAGCAGCTTTAAGACAGGAGCAACTAATGAAAAACTGTTTTTT. It yields the protein CASSFKTGATNEKLFF.

A few counts support this clone. V is TRBV11-1 and J is TRBJ2-3; no reliable D call. Germline loops: CDR1 SGHAT, CDR2 FQDESV (reference sequence). CDR3 length: 13 residues. V lost 1 base and J 1 base, leaving 3 bases between the germline ends. The CDR3 DNA reads TGTGCCAGCAGCTTAGGGGGCACAGATACGCAGTATTTT. Protein: CASSLGGTDTQYF.

This CDR3 reads CAWSAQGPSGNTIYF. Here the CDR3 DNA reads TGTGCCTGGAGTGCACAGGGCCCCTCTGGAAACACCATATATTTT. V and J are TRBV30 and TRBJ1-3, with a tentative D call TRBD1 (6 bases). Trimming shortened V by 1 base and J by 0 bases, and 10 bases separated the two germline ends. This CDR3 spans 15 amino acids. Germline V CDR1 and CDR2: GTSNPN, SVGIG (reference sequence).

J is TRBJ2-7 and V is TRBV15; D may be TRBD2 (5 bases). Germline V gives CDR1 LNHNV, CDR2 YYDKDF (reference sequence). V was cut by 5 bases and J by 0 bases, with 17 bases left in between. CDR3 length: 16 residues. Written as DNA, the CDR3 is TGTGCCACCAGCTCCTGGGCGGGCGGAAGCTCCTACGAGCAGTACTTC. Residues: CATSSWAGGSSYEQYF.

This chain connects TRBV5-1 to TRBJ1-1; no firm D call. Trimming removed 3 bases at V and 8 bases at J, with 11 bases between. Per germline, CDR1 SGHRS and CDR2 YFSETQ. The length of the CDR3 is 12 residues. The CDR3 reads CASSYGRTEAFF. In nucleotides, the CDR3 is TGCGCCAGCAGCTATGGACGGACCGAAGCTTTCTTT. Combining the CDR3 with reference TRBV5-1 and TRBJ1-1 gives the whole variable domain KAGVTQTPRYLIKTRGQQVTLSCSPISGHRSVSWYQQTPGQGLQFLFEYFSETQRNKGNFPGRFSGRQFSNSRSEMNVSTLELGDSALYLCASSYGRTEAFFGQGTRLTVV.

This clone was found once. The chain has TRBV4-2 and TRBJ2-3; 16 bases are shared with TRBD2. Germline-derived CDR1 and CDR2 are LGHNA and YNFKEQ. The junction had 13 bases not matched to a gene; V was cut back by 3 bases and J by 4 bases. The CDR3 length is 20 residues. The CDR3 nucleotides are TGTGCCAGCAGCCAGAAGGGACTAGCGGGGGGGCTCATCACTGCAGATACGCAGTATTTT. This translates into CASSQKGLAGGLITADTQYF.

The V and J genes are TRBV30 and TRBJ1-5; D remains ambiguous. The V gene's germline CDR1 is GTSNPN and CDR2 SVGIG (reference sequence). The ends were cut back, 0 bases at V and 6 bases at J, with 12 bases in the middle. The CDR3 is 14 residues long. CDR3 sequence (DNA): TGTGCCTGGAGTGTACTATTGTTTGCTCAGCCCCAGCATTTT. Translating gives CAWSVLLFAQPQHF.

V gene TRBV6-6 combines with J gene TRBJ2-3; D is undetermined. Trimming shortened V by 0 bases and J by 2 bases, and 9 bases separated the two germline ends. The CDR3 consists of 15 residues. Germline lookup yields CDR1 MNHNY and CDR2 SVGAGI (reference sequence). CDR3: CASSYSGRFTDTQYF. The CDR3 DNA follows: TGTGCCAGCAGTTACTCAGGGCGGTTCACAGATACGCAGTATTTT.

The genes are TRBV4-1 and TRBJ2-7, with D tentatively TRBD1 or TRBD2 (5 bases each). CDR3 length: 15 residues. CDR1 is MGHRA, CDR2 YSYEKL, per germline. Trimming left V 0 bases short and J 2 bases short, with 11 bases between. The CDR3 DNA follows: TGCGCCAGCAGCCAAGAAAGAGGGGTTCCCTACGAGCAGTACTTC. Translating it yields CASSQERGVPYEQYF.

The rearrangement links TRBV19 to TRBJ2-3; D ambiguous. V lost 6 bases and J 0 bases, leaving 7 bases between the germline ends. This CDR3 spans 13 amino acids. The germline V gene encodes CDR1 LNHDA and CDR2 SQIVND (reference sequence). CDR3 sequence (DNA): TGTGCCAGTAGAATGACTAGCACAGATACGCAGTATTTT. Translating gives CASRMTSTDTQYF.

The count of this clone is one. The chain is built from TRBV5-6 and TRBJ1-1; no reliable D call. V lost 3 bases, J lost 4 bases, and 16 bases lay in between. This CDR3 spans 15 amino acids. Germline V lookup: CDR1 SGHDT, CDR2 YYEEEE. The CDR3 reads CASSSKLKAITEAFF. CDR3 in DNA: TGTGCCAGCAGCTCAAAGCTTAAGGCGATCACTGAAGCTTTCTTT.

This rearrangement joins TRBV5-1 to TRBJ1-2, with D possibly TRBD1 on 6 matching bases. CDR1 and CDR2 (germline): SGHRS, YFSETQ. CDR3 size: 14 residues. Between the trimmed V and J ends, which lost 2 bases and 6 bases, there was a span of 14 bases. The CDR3 nucleotides are TGCGCCAGCAGCTTACCACAGGGTTTTCATGGCTACACCTTC. It yields the protein CASSLPQGFHGYTF.

The gene calls are TRBV2 and TRBJ2-5; TRBD1 is a possible D gene (7 bases). Trimming left V 4 bases short and J 1 base short, with 13 bases between. Germline V gene data show CDR1 as SNHLY and CDR2 as FYNNEI. The CDR3 runs 15 residues. The CDR3 protein is CASSVQEGAQETQYF. The CDR3 bases are TGTGCCAGCAGTGTACAGGAGGGGGCCCAAGAGACCCAGTACTTC.

This chain connects TRBV5-4 to TRBJ2-1, with D possibly being TRBD2 (6 bases). Looked up from germline, CDR1 is SGHNT and CDR2 is YYREEE (reference sequence). There are 15 residues in the CDR3. Between the trimmed V and J ends, which lost 1 base and 4 bases, there was a span of 12 bases. In DNA form, the CDR3 reads TGTGCCAGCAGCTTGAGGGGCGGGGAATACAATGAGCAGTTCTTC. Its protein product is CASSLRGGEYNEQFF.